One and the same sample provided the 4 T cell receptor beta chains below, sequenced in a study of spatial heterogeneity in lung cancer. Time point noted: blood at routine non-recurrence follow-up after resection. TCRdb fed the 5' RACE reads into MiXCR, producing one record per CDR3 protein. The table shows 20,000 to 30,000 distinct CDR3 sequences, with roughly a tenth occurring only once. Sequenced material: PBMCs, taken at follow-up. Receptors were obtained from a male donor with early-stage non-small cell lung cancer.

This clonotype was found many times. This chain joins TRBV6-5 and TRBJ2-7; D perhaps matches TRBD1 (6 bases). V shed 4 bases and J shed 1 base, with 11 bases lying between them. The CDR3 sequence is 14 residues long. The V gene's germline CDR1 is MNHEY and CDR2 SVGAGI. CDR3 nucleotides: TGTGCCAGCAGTTCCCGGGACACTTCCTACGAGCAGTACTTC. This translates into CASSSRDTSYEQYF.

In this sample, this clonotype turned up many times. CDR3 residues: CASSLAIRVGETQYF. CDR3 nucleotides: TGTGCCAGCAGCTTAGCTATCAGGGTAGGGGAGACCCAGTACTTC. The rearrangement joins TRBV7-8 to TRBJ2-5; D possibly corresponds to TRBD1 (5 bases). Per germline, CDR1 SGHVS and CDR2 FQNEAQ. The CDR3 is made up of 15 amino acids. V dropped 0 bases and J dropped 5 bases, with 13 bases sitting between them.

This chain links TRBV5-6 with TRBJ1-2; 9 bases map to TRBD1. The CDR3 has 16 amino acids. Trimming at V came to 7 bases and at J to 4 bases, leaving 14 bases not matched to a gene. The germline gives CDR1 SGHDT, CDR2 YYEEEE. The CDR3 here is CASAPAGGTGFYGYTF. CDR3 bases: TGTGCCAGCGCCCCGGCCGGTGGGACAGGGTTCTATGGCTACACCTTC.

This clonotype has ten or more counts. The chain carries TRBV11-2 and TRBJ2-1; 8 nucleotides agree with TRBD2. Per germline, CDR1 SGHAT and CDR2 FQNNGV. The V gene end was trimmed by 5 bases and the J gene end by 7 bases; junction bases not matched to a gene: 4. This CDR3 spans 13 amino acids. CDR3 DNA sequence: TGTGCCAGCAGCCCGGGGGGGTCTAATGAGCAGTTCTTC. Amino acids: CASSPGGSNEQFF.